This T cell receptor beta chain was documented in a study of T cell responses to AZD1222 COVID-19 vaccine (dated by TCRdb to the early 2020s). Looking at the study overall: Because spike-specific TCR depth and breadth did not differ between the two schedules, AZD1222 recipients who got a second dose at roughly 4 weeks were pooled with those who got a second dose at roughly 12 weeks. Trial participants were enrolled by age into subgroups of 18-55, 56-69 and 70-plus years, and about 150, 27 and 61 TCR-sequenced participants, respectively, were included in these subgroups. TCR sequencing covered fewer than 250 trial participants: roughly 200 given two doses of AZD1222 and approximately 25 given two doses of MenACWY control vaccine.

Note on this clone: Its antigen target is currently unknown. Base-call qualities are not available, and no considerably larger clone is one nucleotide away.

From a lookup of the germline V gene, CDR1 and CDR2 are MGHRA and YSYEKL. The junction shows trimming of 0 bases on V and 1 base on J, and the gene matches do not reach 6 bases of it. CDR3 length: 17 amino acids, cysteine to phenylalanine. CDR3 DNA only is kept here, 51 bases in frame from base 1. Taken with the paper, the label for time point translates to: baseline before first vaccination. Vaccinee samples were obtained from the UK trials COV001 and COV002, which included a single-blind randomized controlled phase 2/3 trial of AZD1222 (ChAdOx1 nCoV-19) in healthy adults. For TCRbeta chain sequencing, PBMC samples from trial participants were taken at day 0 and at day 28 after the second dose. Study-level results and caveats: After two AZD1222 doses, both the breadth and the depth of spike-specific TCRs were significantly higher than at day 0 and than in MenACWY recipients. Reportedly, close to half of the unique spike-specific TCRs recognized epitopes lying outside the regions that are mutated in the B.1.351 and B.1.1.7 variants. Because no samples from the day 14 peak response were available, repertoires could be characterized only after the peak T cell response. Most participants were white British and females outnumbered males, and the authors suggested that clonal diversity may have been underestimated. The 56-69-year group was small, and its depth increase did not reach significance, likely because of low power. Conclusions about previously exposed vaccinees are limited, since just a handful of AZD1222 recipients were seropositive for SARS-CoV-2 at baseline. The vaccine-associated CD4 TCRs covered the entire spike protein, and the dominant responses fell in regions 160-218 and 743-854.

The CDR3 regions of human TCRbeta chains were analyzed by immunosequencing. Per the original workflow: TCRs in the repertoires were compared against a reference library of SARS-CoV-2-specific TCRs that had been generated with the MIRA antigen-specificity platform. Breadth was defined as the fraction of unique TCRs that were SARS-CoV-2-associated. Depth was defined as the fraction of total T cells that were SARS-CoV-2-associated. Using the MIRA data, every spike-specific TCR was mapped to the spike region that the TCR reacted to and assigned to either a CD4 or a CD8 class. Log10-transformed breadth and depth values were compared by one-way ANOVA with Sidak's multiple comparisons tests. Not all clones reach the TCRdb copy of this immuneACCESS table, which keeps in-frame sequences only. Checked studies attribute under half of the gap to unresolved V genes and leave the rest unexplained. V, J and clone size derive from that table, while D and trimming were established from the DNA sequence. The sample includes around 150,000 clones, with 80% to 95% observed a single time. The ten largest account for 1.3% to 1.5% of the sample.

This material consisted of peripheral blood, taken on day 0 of AZD1222 vaccination. The receptor was isolated from an adult in good health. The rearrangement combines TRBV4-1 with TRBJ1-5; 7 of the junction bases match TRBD1. This receptor carries the CDR3 CASSQEPTGVSNQPQHF. At the DNA level, the sequence is TGCGCCAGCAGCCAAGAACCCACAGGGGTGAGCAATCAGCCCCAGCATTTT.